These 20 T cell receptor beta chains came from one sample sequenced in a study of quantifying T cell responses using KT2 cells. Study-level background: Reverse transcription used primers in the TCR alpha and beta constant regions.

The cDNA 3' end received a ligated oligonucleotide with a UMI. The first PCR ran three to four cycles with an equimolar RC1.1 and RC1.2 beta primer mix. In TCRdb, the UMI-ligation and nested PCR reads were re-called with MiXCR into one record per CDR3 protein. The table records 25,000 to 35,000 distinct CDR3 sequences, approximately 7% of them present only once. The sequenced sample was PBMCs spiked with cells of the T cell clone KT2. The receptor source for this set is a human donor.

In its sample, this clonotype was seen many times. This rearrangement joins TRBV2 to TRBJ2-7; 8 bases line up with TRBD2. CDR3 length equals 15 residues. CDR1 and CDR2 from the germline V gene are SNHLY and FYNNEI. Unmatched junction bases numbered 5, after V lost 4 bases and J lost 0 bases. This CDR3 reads CASSGGRRSSYEQYF. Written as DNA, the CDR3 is TGTGCCAGCAGTGGCGGGAGGCGCAGCTCCTACGAGCAGTACTTC.

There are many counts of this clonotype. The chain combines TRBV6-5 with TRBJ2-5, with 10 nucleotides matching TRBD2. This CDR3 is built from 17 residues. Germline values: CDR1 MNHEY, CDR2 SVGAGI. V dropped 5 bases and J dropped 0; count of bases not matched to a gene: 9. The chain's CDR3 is CASSPLAGMGYQETQYF. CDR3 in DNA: TGTGCCAGCAGTCCACTAGCGGGGATGGGGTACCAAGAGACCCAGTACTTC.

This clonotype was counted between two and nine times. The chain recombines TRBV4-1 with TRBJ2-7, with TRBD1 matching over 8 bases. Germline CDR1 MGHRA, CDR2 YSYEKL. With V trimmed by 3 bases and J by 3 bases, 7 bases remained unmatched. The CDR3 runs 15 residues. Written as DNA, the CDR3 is TGCGCCAGCAGCCATGGACAGGGAATATTCTACGAGCAGTACTTC. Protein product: CASSHGQGIFYEQYF.

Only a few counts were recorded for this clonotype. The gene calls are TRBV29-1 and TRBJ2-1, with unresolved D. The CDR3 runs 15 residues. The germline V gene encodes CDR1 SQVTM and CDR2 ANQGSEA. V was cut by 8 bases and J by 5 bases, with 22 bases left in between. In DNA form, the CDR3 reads TGCAGCACCATGGTGCGGTTTCCCGGTGACAATGAGCAGTTCTTC. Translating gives CSTMVRFPGDNEQFF.

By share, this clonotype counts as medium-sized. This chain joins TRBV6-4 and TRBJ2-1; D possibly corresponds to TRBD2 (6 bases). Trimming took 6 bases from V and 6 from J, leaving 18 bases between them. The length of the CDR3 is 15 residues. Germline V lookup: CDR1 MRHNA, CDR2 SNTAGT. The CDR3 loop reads CASSAGLEGPNEQFF. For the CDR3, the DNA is TGTGCCAGCAGCGCGGGACTTGAAGGCCCCAATGAGCAGTTCTTC.

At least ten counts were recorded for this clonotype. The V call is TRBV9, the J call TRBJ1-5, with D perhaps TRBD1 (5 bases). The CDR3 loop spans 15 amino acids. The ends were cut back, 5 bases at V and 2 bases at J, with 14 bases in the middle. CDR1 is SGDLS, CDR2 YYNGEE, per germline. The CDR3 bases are TGTGCCAGCAGTAAGGGAGGGGAACGCAATCAGCCCCAGCATTTT. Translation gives CASSKGGERNQPQHF.

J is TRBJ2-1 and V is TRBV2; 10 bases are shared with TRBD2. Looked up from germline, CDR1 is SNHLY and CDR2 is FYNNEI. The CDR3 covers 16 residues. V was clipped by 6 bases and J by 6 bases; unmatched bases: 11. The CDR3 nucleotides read TGTGCCAGCAGCCTTTGGACTAGCGGTTTGGGCAATGAGCAGTTCTTC. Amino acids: CASSLWTSGLGNEQFF.

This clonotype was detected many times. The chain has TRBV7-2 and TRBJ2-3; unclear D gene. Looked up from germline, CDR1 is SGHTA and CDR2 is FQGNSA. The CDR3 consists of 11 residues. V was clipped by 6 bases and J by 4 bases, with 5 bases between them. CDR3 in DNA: TGTGCCAGCAGGAGAGCAGATACGCAGTATTTT. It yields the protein CASRRADTQYF.

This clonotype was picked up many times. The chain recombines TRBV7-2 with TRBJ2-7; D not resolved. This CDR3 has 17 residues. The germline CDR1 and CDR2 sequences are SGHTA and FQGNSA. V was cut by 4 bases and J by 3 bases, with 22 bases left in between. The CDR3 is CASSSPANKRYNYEQYF. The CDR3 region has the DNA TGTGCCAGCAGCTCCCCCGCGAACAAGAGGTACAACTACGAGCAGTACTTC.

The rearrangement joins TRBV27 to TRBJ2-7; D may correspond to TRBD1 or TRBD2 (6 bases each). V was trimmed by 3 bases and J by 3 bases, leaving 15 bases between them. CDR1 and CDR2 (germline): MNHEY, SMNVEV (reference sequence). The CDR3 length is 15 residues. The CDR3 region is CASSLGLPGVYEQYF. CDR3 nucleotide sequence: TGTGCCAGCAGTTTGGGACTCCCAGGGGTCTACGAGCAGTACTTC.

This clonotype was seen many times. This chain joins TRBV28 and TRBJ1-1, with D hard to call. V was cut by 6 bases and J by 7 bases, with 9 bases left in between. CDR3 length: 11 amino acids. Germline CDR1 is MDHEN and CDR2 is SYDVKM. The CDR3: CASRRTIEAFF. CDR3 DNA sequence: TGTGCCAGCAGGAGAACAATTGAAGCTTTCTTT.

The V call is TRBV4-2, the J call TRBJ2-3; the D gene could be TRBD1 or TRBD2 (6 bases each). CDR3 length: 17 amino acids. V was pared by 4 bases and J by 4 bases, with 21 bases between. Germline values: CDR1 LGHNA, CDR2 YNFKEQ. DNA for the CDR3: TGTGCCAGCAGCCGCCAGCATAGGGGGGAAGGGGCAGATACGCAGTATTTT. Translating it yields CASSRQHRGEGADTQYF.

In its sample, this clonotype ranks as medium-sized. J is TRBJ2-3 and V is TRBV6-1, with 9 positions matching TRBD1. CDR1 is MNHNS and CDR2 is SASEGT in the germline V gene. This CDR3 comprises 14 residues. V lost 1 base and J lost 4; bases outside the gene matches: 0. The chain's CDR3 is CASSEGTGADTQYF. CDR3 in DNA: TGTGCCAGCAGTGAAGGGACAGGGGCAGATACGCAGTATTTT.

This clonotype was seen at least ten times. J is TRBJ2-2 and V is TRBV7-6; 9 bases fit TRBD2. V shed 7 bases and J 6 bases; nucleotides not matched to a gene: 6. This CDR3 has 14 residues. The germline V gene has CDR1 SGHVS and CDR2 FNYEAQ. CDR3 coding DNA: TGTGCCAGCACCCCGGGACTAGCCGCCGGGGAGCTGTTTTTT. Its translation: CASTPGLAAGELFF.

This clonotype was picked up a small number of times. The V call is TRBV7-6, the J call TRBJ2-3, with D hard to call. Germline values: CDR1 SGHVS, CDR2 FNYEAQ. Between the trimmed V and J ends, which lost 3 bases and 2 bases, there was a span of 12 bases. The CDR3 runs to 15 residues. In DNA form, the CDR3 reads TGTGCCAGCAGCTTGTTCGGATACGCCACAGATACGCAGTATTTT. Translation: CASSLFGYATDTQYF.

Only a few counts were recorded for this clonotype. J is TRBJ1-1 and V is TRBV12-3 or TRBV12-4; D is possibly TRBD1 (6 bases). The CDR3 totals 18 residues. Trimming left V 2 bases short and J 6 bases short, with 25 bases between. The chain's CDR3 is CASSLSGIGARGVAEAFF. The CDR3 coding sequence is TGTGCCAGCAGTTTATCAGGGATAGGGGCGAGGGGGGTGGCTGAAGCTTTCTTT.

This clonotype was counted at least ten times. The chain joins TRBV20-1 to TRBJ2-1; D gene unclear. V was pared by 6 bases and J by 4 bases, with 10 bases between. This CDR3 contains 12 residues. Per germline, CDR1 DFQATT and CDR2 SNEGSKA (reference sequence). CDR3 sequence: CSAPHTYNEQFF. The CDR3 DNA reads TGCAGTGCCCCCCACACTTACAATGAGCAGTTCTTC.

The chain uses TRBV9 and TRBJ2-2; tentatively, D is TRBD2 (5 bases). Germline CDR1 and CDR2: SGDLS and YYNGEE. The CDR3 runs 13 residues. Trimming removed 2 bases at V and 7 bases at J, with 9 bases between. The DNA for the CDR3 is TGTGCCAGCAGCGTTGACGGGATCGGGGAGCTGTTTTTT. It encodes CASSVDGIGELFF.

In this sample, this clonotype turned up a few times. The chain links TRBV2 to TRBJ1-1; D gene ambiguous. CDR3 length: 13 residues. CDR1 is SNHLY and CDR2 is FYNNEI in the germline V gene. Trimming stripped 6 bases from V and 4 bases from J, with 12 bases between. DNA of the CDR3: TGTGCCAGCAGCCTCGGATGGACCACTGAAGCTTTCTTT. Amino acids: CASSLGWTTEAFF.

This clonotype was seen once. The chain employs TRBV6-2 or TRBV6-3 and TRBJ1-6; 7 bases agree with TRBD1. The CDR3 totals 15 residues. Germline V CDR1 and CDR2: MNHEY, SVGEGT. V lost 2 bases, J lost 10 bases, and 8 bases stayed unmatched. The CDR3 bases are TGTGCCAGCAGTTACCCAAGCAGGGGGGACTCACCCCTCCACTTT. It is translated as CASSYPSRGDSPLHF.